The 11 T cell receptor beta chains below were found in one sample sequenced in a study of OX40 agonist ivuxolimab in advanced cancers. The library came from the immunoSEQ multiplex PCR assay. TCRdb re-hosts the immuneACCESS table, in-frame sequences only. Its copies lack some clones; in the studies checked, an unresolved V gene accounts for under half of them, and the cause for the rest is not known. This sample is represented by under 75,000 clones; 80% to 95% of them were singletons. About 7.1% of the sample lies in the top ten. The sample in question was CD4+ or CD8+ T cells sorted from blood, obtained in a trial of the OX40 agonist ivuxolimab. Receptors were obtained from an adult with an advanced solid tumor such as melanoma, head and neck, liver or kidney cancer.

The rearrangement uses TRBV7-9 and TRBJ2-1; D remains ambiguous. Germline CDR1 is SEHNR and CDR2 is FQNEAQ (reference sequence). V shed 2 bases and J shed 8 bases, with 7 bases lying between them. This CDR3 region has 12 residues. The chain's CDR3 is CASSLIRDEQFF. CDR3 sequence (DNA): TGTGCCAGCAGCTTAATACGAGATGAGCAGTTCTTC. The whole variable domain, filled in from reference TRBV7-9 and TRBJ2-1, reads DTGVSQNPRHKITKRGQNVTFRCDPISEHNRLYWYRQTLGQGPEFLTYFQNEAQLEKSRLLSDRFSAERPKGSFSTLEIQRTEQGDSAMYLCASSLIRDEQFFGPGTRLTVL.

This chain joins TRBV2 and TRBJ2-1; maybe TRBD2 (6 bases). This CDR3 spans 13 amino acids. The V gene lost 4 bases and the J gene lost 4 bases, with 8 bases spanning the gap. Germline loops: CDR1 SNHLY, CDR2 FYNNEI. The CDR3 reads CASSVGGYNEQFF. The CDR3 DNA sequence: TGTGCCAGCAGTGTTGGGGGGTACAATGAGCAGTTCTTC.

This clone was recorded a few times. This chain uses TRBV2 with TRBJ2-1, with D perhaps assigned TRBD1 or TRBD2 (7 bases each). The CDR3 is 15 residues long. From germline, CDR1 is SNHLY and CDR2 FYNNEI. V was pared by 3 bases and J by 6 bases, with 15 bases between. CDR3 residues: CASSEWQGGSNEQFF. The CDR3 DNA is TGTGCCAGCAGTGAGTGGCAGGGGGGGAGCAATGAGCAGTTCTTC.

The chain employs TRBV11-2 and TRBJ1-1; no firm D call. This CDR3 is 13 amino acids long. CDR1 SGHAT and CDR2 FQNNGV come from the germline V gene. Trimming cost V 5 bases and J 0 bases, with 7 bases left between them. The CDR3 loop is CASSKELNTEAFF. The CDR3 bases are TGTGCCAGCAGCAAGGAACTGAACACTGAAGCTTTCTTT.

The rearrangement joins TRBV6-5 to TRBJ1-1; D ambiguous. The CDR3 runs 15 residues. Germline CDR1 is MNHEY and CDR2 is SVGAGI. The V end was cut by 2 bases, the J end by 3 bases, with 13 bases between. CDR3 sequence reads: CASSYGVTADTEAFF. Written as DNA, the CDR3 is TGTGCCAGCAGTTACGGGGTCACGGCGGACACTGAAGCTTTCTTT.

CDR3 sequence: CACFSSYNSPLHF. The CDR3 coding sequence is TGTGCCTGCTTTAGCTCCTATAATTCACCCCTCCACTTT. The gene calls are TRBV30 and TRBJ1-6; D gene unclear. The CDR3 has 13 amino acids. With 6 bases removed from V and 0 bases from J, the gap between germline ends came to 6 bases. Germline V lookup: CDR1 GTSNPN, CDR2 SVGIG (reference sequence).

V and J are TRBV6-5 and TRBJ2-1; D is unclear. V lost 5 bases and J 3 bases, leaving 5 bases between the germline ends. The CDR3 has 12 residues. Per germline, CDR1 MNHEY and CDR2 SVGAGI. The CDR3 region is CASSQDYNEQFF. In nucleotides, the CDR3 is TGTGCCAGCAGTCAGGACTACAATGAGCAGTTCTTC.

The V call is TRBV27, the J call TRBJ2-5; weak D call: TRBD2 (5 bases). The CDR3 extends over 16 amino acids. V lost 4 bases and J 3 bases, leaving 18 bases between the germline ends. Germline assignment: CDR1 MNHEY and CDR2 SMNVEV (reference sequence). CDR3 loop: CASSSPRSSGKETQYF. The CDR3 nucleotides read TGTGCCAGCAGTTCCCCCCGGTCCTCGGGAAAAGAGACCCAGTACTTC.

CDR3 amino acids: CASSIDGFQAPSYNEQFF. The CDR3 bases are TGTGCCAGTAGTATAGACGGATTTCAGGCACCCTCCTACAATGAGCAGTTCTTC. The chain is built from TRBV19 and TRBJ2-1, with unresolved D. This CDR3 has 18 amino acids. Germline assignment: CDR1 LNHDA and CDR2 SQIVND (reference sequence). V lost 0 bases and J 0 bases, leaving 15 bases between the germline ends.

This clone came up once. The genes are TRBV5-6 and TRBJ2-7; no reliable D call. Germline CDR1 SGHDT, CDR2 YYEEEE. V shed 6 bases and J shed 2 bases, with 9 bases lying between them. The CDR3 is 12 residues long. The CDR3 bases are TGTGCCAGCAATAAGGGAACCTACGAGCAGTACTTC. This gives the protein CASNKGTYEQYF.

The rearrangement links TRBV21-1 to TRBJ2-2; no check of the table's D call, TRBD1, against the DNA was made. TRBV21-1 is annotated as a pseudogene. The length of the CDR3 is 16 residues. The CDR3 sequence: CASTLQGAKMNGELFF. The CDR3 DNA follows: TGTGCCAGCACGCTACAGGGGGCGAAGATGAACGGGGAGCTGTTTTTT.